This T cell receptor beta chain was profiled in a study of response to subunit inactivated influenza vaccine. Study-level findings and limits: With each seasonal influenza vaccination, the authors suggested, few new T cells are recruited.

TCRdb re-derived calls from the RT-PCR reads in MiXCR, one entry per CDR3 protein. The sample yields roughly 700,000 distinct CDR3 sequences, around 14% seen once. In its sample, this clonotype was seen a few times. Antigen: not known. In germline, CDR1 is KGHDR, CDR2 SFDVKD. The CDR3 length is 15 residues. Germline trimming cut 2 bases from V and 5 bases from J; bases unmatched to any gene: 5. Sample: PBMCs from blood, taken approximately 15 days before vaccination. The clonotype comes from a man in his fifties or sixties who received an inactivated influenza vaccine. The rearrangement joins TRBV24-1 to TRBJ2-3, with 8 bases that match TRBD2. The CDR3 here is CATSDWEGLGDTQYF. The CDR3 bases are TGTGCCACCAGTGATTGGGAGGGACTAGGAGATACGCAGTATTTT.